Each of the 11 T cell receptor beta chains below was sequenced from the same sample in a study of CD8 T cells in ankylosing spondylitis. Overall study results and limits: A TCR beta motif of about eight highly homologous variants appeared characteristic of ankylosing spondylitis blood.

Their target antigens are unknown. TCRdb recomputed calls from the 5' RACE reads with MiXCR, one row per CDR3 protein. This sample carries 750,000 to 850,000 distinct CDR3 sequences, roughly 12% of them seen once, and the ten largest clones take approximately 0.51%. The source material was blood, either unsorted or a sorted T cell fraction (not recorded which). These receptor sequences come from a male donor with ankylosing spondylitis.

The J gene is TRBJ2-3, the V gene TRBV12-3 or TRBV12-4; possibly TRBD1 for D (5 bases). The CDR3 is made up of 15 amino acids. V was pared by 6 bases and J by 5 bases, with 18 bases between. CDR3 loop: CASRTLKPTEDTQYF. The CDR3 DNA reads as TGTGCCAGCAGGACCCTGAAACCGACAGAAGATACGCAGTATTTT.

This clonotype was found many times. This sequence joins TRBV14 and TRBJ2-7, with D perhaps matching TRBD2 (5 bases). The V gene lost 2 bases and the J gene lost 2 bases, with 13 bases spanning the gap. CDR3 length: 15 amino acids. The germline CDR1 and CDR2 sequences are SGHDN and FVKESK. For the CDR3, the DNA is TGTGCCAGCAGCCAACTTTTTGGGGAGACCTACGAGCAGTACTTC. Translation gives CASSQLFGETYEQYF.

In this sample, this clonotype turned up a few times. The chain joins TRBV5-6 to TRBJ2-4, with D possibly called TRBD1 or TRBD2 (6 bases each). The length of the CDR3 is 16 residues. V lost 1 base, J lost 1 base, and 12 bases lay in between. Germline V gene sequence: CDR1 SGHDT, CDR2 YYEEEE. In DNA, the CDR3 is TGTGCCAGCAGCTTGCCGGAGGGGGTTGCCAAAAACATTCAGTACTTC. Protein sequence: CASSLPEGVAKNIQYF.

The chain has TRBV10-3 and TRBJ2-1, with D perhaps matching TRBD2 (6 bases). The germline V and J ends were trimmed by 3 bases and 3 bases, with 12 bases remaining between them. From germline, CDR1 is ENHRY and CDR2 SYGVKD. The CDR3 contains 15 residues. CDR3 region: CAISERELVYNEQFF. The CDR3 coding sequence is TGTGCCATCAGTGAACGGGAGCTGGTCTACAATGAGCAGTTCTTC.

V is TRBV7-2 and J is TRBJ2-1; 9 bases agree with TRBD1. V was pared by 5 bases and J by 4 bases, with 6 bases of the junction left unmatched. The CDR3 spans 15 residues. Germline CDR1 SGHTA, CDR2 FQGNSA. The CDR3 DNA sequence: TGTGCCAGCAGCACCGACAGGGGGTCATACAATGAGCAGTTCTTC. Translating it yields CASSTDRGSYNEQFF.

The chain joins TRBV5-1 to TRBJ2-3; no reliable D call. Germline assignment: CDR1 SGHRS and CDR2 YFSETQ. The V end was cut by 4 bases, the J end by 0 bases, with 12 bases between. The CDR3 is 15 amino acids. This CDR3 is CASSPAIVSTDTQYF. The CDR3 DNA reads TGCGCCAGCAGCCCGGCGATAGTCAGCACAGATACGCAGTATTTT.

This clonotype was observed a few times. The V gene is TRBV7-9, the J gene TRBJ2-2, with no clear D. Looked up from germline, CDR1 is SEHNR and CDR2 is FQNEAQ (reference sequence). Trimming took 4 bases from V and 6 from J, leaving 6 bases between them. CDR3 size: 12 residues. CDR3 DNA sequence: TGTGCCAGCAGCTCCTACGCCGGGGAGCTGTTTTTT. Protein: CASSSYAGELFF.

This clonotype was counted a few times. This chain joins TRBV20-1 and TRBJ2-7, with D possibly TRBD1 on 5 matching bases. CDR1 and CDR2 from the germline V gene are DFQATT and SNEGSKA (reference sequence). The CDR3 is made up of 15 amino acids. V shed 3 bases and J shed 3 bases, with 18 bases lying between them. DNA for the CDR3: TGCAGTGCTAGCCCGACAGCCTCCCAAAGCTACGAGCAGTACTTC. Its protein is CSASPTASQSYEQYF.

The sample holds many counts of this clonotype. V gene TRBV7-3 combines with J gene TRBJ2-2; 8 bases map to TRBD2. The germline V gene has CDR1 SGHTA and CDR2 FQGTGA. Trimming took 0 bases from V and 5 from J; bases not matched to a gene: 5. The CDR3 length is 16 residues. Here the CDR3 DNA reads TGTGCCAGCAGCTTAACGACGGCGGGGGGTACCGGGGAGCTGTTTTTT. Protein sequence: CASSLTTAGGTGELFF.

The chain is built from TRBV7-2 and TRBJ2-3; weak D call: TRBD2 (5 bases). The CDR3 has 14 residues. Deletions cut 2 bases from V and 4 bases from J, with 10 bases between. The V gene's germline CDR1 is SGHTA and CDR2 FQGNSA. CDR3: CASSLLERADTQYF. The CDR3 DNA sequence: TGTGCCAGCAGCTTACTAGAGAGGGCAGATACGCAGTATTTT. The variable domain in full, completed from reference TRBV7-2 and TRBJ2-3, reads GAGVSQSPSNKVTEKGKDVELRCDPISGHTALYWYRQSLGQGLEFLIYFQGNSAPDKSGLPSDRFSAERTGGSVSTLTIQRTQQEDSAVYLCASSLLERADTQYFGPGTRLTVL.

This clonotype was seen only a few times. This chain uses TRBV28 with TRBJ2-7, with 7 bases matching TRBD1. The V gene end was trimmed by 3 bases and the J gene end by 2 bases; junction bases not matched to a gene: 13. Germline V gene data show CDR1 as MDHEN and CDR2 as SYDVKM. This CDR3 spans 17 amino acids. The CDR3 loop is CASSFKIRGGQTYEQYF. As DNA, the CDR3 is TGTGCCAGCAGTTTTAAGATCAGAGGGGGCCAGACCTACGAGCAGTACTTC.